The T cell receptor (beta chain) described here comes from a study of vaccination effects on CD4 cells after COVID-19. Across the whole study: Relative to the second dose, post-vaccine samples were obtained a median of 72 days later.

Clones were read by immunoSEQ multiplex PCR, and TCRdb kept only the in-frame ones, dropping some. The repertoire holds approximately 26,000 clones, with around 63% as singletons. Study-level findings and limits: Few convalescent patients were included, and no early post-infection timepoints were sampled.

The ends lost 6 bases at V and 0 bases at J; junction bases unmatched: 6. Germline V gene lookup returns CDR1 LNHDA and CDR2 SQIVND (reference sequence). The CDR3 has 17 amino acids. Viral peptide pool expansion of antigen-specific CD4+ T cells preceded sequencing in the ViraFEST assay. Isolation of CD4+ T cells took place after approximately ten days of culture. Two doses of either BNT162b2 or mRNA-1273 were given to each participant. A density of fewer than 2.5 million PBMC per well was used; these cells were cultured with 10 IU/ml IL-2 and approximately 9.4 ug/ml peptides. Days 3 and 7 were when half the medium was replaced with IL-2 medium. Remarks on this clone: Its specificity is unknown.

This receptor was identified in a human donor who received a COVID-19 vaccine. The rearrangement links TRBV19 to TRBJ2-7; 15 positions agree with TRBD2. The source was CD4+ T cells from PBMCs cultured with SARS-CoV-2 spike peptides, collected after COVID-19 vaccination. CDR3 loop: CASSGTSGGTSSYEQYF. CDR3 DNA: TGTGCCAGTAGCGGGACTAGCGGGGGGACAAGCTCCTACGAGCAGTACTTC. Supplemented by reference TRBV19 and TRBJ2-7, the full variable domain reads DGGITQSPKYLFRKEGQNVTLSCEQNLNHDAMYWYRQDPGQGLRLIYYSQIVNDFQKGDIAEGYSVSREKKESFPLTVTSAQKNPTAFYLCASSGTSGGTSSYEQYFGPGTRLTVT.